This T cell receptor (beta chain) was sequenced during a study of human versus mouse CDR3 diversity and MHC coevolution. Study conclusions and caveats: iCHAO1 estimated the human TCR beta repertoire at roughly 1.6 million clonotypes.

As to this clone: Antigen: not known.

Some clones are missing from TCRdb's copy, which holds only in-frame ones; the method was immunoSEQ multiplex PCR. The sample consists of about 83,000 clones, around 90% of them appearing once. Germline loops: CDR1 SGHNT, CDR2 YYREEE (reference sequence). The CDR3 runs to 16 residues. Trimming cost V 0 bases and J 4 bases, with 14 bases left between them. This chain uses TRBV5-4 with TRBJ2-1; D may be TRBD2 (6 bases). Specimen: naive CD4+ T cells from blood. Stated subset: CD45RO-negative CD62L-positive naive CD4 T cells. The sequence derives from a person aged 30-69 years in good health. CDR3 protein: CASSLGAGLVYNEQFF. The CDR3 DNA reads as TGTGCCAGCAGCTTGGGTGCGGGACTCGTTTACAATGAGCAGTTCTTC. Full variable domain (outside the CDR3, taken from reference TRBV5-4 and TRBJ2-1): ETGVTQSPTHLIKTRGQQVTLRCSSQSGHNTVSWYQQALGQGPQFIFQYYREEENGRGNFPPRFSGLQFPNYSSELNVNALELDDSALYLCASSLGAGLVYNEQFFGPGTRLTVL.